The present T cell receptor beta chain was sequenced within a study of blood T cell repertoires in COVID-19. Looking at the study overall: The origin of the acute and convalescent COVID-19 samples was the United States, Italy and Spain. Sources were T cells, B-cell-depleted T cells, or PBMCs; the material itself was cDNA or gDNA.

This clone has just one count. In the original workflow: Amplification of reference gene primers was used by the study to estimate nucleated cell counts. The table came from immunoSEQ multiplex PCR; TCRdb's copy has only in-frame clones and leaves some out. V, J and clone size were drawn from that table, and D and trimming were deduced from the DNA. Here the sample spans approximately 100,000 clones, 69% being singletons. Germline trimming cut 0 bases from V and 5 bases from J; bases unmatched to any gene: 6. Germline-derived CDR1 and CDR2 are SGDLS and YYNGEE. The CDR3 sequence is 15 residues long. The chain has TRBV9 and TRBJ2-5; 8 bases map to TRBD1. Sequencing was performed on peripheral blood. This receptor was identified in a man of 80 years or more with acute or convalescent COVID-19. CDR3 in DNA: TGTGCCAGCAGCGTAGGGGACAGGAGGCCCGAGACCCAGTACTTC. This encodes CASSVGDRRPETQYF.